This TCR beta chain was found in a study of T cell responses to AZD1222 COVID-19 vaccine. The V end was cut by 6 bases, the J end by 7 bases, with 12 bases between. Germline V gene lookup returns CDR1 SGHTA and CDR2 FQGTGA. The CDR3 is made up of 13 amino acids. The method was immunoSEQ multiplex PCR; TCRdb's version includes in-frame clones alone and lacks a portion of them. The sample carries 75,000 to 100,000 clones, over 75% recorded once. J is TRBJ2-2 and V is TRBV7-3; D is undetermined. The sample here was peripheral blood, taken on day 0 of AZD1222 vaccination. This clonotype was sampled from an adult in good health. CDR3 sequence reads: CASSSAGVGELFF. CDR3 bases: TGTGCCAGCAGTTCCGCCGGTGTCGGGGAGCTGTTTTTT.